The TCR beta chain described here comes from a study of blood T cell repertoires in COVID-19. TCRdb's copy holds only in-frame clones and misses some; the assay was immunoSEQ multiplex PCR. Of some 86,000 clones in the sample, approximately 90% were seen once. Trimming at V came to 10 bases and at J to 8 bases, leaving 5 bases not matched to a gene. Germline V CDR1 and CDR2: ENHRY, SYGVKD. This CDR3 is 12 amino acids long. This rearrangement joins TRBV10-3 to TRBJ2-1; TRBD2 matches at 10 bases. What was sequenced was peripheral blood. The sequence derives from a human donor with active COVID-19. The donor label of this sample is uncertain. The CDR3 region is CATLAGGDEQFF. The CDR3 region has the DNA TGTGCCACCTTAGCGGGGGGTGATGAGCAGTTCTTC.